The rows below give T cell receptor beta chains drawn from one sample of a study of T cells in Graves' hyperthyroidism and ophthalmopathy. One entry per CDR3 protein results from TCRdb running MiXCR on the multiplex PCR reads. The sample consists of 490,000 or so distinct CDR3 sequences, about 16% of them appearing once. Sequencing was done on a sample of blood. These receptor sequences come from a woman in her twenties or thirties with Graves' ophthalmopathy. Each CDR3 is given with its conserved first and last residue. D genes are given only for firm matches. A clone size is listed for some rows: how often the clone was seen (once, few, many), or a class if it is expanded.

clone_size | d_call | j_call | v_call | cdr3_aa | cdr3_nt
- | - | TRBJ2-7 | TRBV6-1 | CATRTTSYEQYF | TGTGCCACTCGGACTACCTCCTACGAGCAGTACTTC
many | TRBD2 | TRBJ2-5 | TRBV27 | CASSFAAGARETQYF | TGTGCCAGCAGTTTTGCAGCGGGGGCCCGAGAGACCCAGTACTTC
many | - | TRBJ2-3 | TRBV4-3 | CASSQDAASWTDTQYF | TGCGCCAGCAGCCAAGATGCGGCCTCCTGGACAGATACGCAGTATTTT
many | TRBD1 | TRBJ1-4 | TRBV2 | CASSEDRGGNEKLFF | TGTGCCAGCAGTGAAGACAGGGGAGGAAATGAAAAACTGTTTTTT
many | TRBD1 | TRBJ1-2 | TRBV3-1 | CASSQDFSDRPQRYGYTF | TGTGCCAGCAGCCAAGATTTTTCGGACAGGCCGCAGAGATATGGCTACACCTTC
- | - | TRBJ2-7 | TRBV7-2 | CASSRSGYEQYF | TGTGCCAGCAGCCGCAGCGGGTACGAGCAGTACTTC
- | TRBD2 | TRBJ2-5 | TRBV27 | CASSPYLRGVQETQYF | TGTGCCAGCAGTCCTTATCTCCGGGGGGTACAAGAGACCCAGTACTTC
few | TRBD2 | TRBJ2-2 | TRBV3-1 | CATTLAGGPSTGELFF | TGTGCCACTACACTAGCGGGAGGGCCCTCCACCGGGGAGCTGTTTTTT
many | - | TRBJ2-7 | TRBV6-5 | CASSYSISLGGSYEQYF | TGTGCCAGCAGTTACTCGATATCTCTTGGAGGCTCCTACGAGCAGTACTTC
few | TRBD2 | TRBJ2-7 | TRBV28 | CASSASSGRVNGQYF | TGTGCCAGCAGTGCCTCTAGCGGGAGGGTCAACGGGCAGTACTTC
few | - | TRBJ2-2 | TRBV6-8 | CASSQGYTGELFF | TGTGCCAGCAGTCAGGGGTACACCGGGGAGCTGTTTTTT
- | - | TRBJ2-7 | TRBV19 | CASSPTEAYEQYF | TGTGCCAGTAGTCCTACAGAAGCCTACGAGCAGTACTTC
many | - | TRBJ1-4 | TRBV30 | CAQGPGAVGEKLFF | TGTGCTCAAGGGCCCGGGGCGGTCGGTGAAAAACTGTTTTTT
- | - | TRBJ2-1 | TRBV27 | CASSSGQESFDEQFF | TGTGCCAGCAGCAGCGGGCAGGAGTCATTCGATGAGCAGTTCTTC
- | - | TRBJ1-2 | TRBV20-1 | CSASTPGTNYGYTF | TGCAGTGCTAGTACCCCAGGGACGAACTATGGCTACACCTTC
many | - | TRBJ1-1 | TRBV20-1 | CSAPKGGPEAFF | TGCAGTGCACCCAAGGGGGGGCCTGAAGCTTTCTTT
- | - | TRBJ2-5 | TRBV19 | CASGAKETQYF | TGTGCCAGTGGGGCCAAAGAGACCCAGTACTTC
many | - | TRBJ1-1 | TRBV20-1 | CSARAPGDSAFF | TGCAGTGCTAGGGCGCCGGGGGATTCAGCTTTCTTT
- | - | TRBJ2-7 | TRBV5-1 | CASSLAWDFEQYF | TGCGCCAGCAGCTTGGCGTGGGACTTCGAGCAGTACTTC
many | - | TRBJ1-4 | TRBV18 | CASSPGRTTNEKLFF | TGTGCCAGCTCACCGGGGCGTACAACTAATGAAAAACTGTTTTTT
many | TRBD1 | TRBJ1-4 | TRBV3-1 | CASSPGTGIEKLFF | TGTGCCAGCAGTCCCGGGACAGGAATTGAAAAACTGTTTTTT
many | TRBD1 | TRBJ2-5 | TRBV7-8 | CASSSDRVGPTRETQYF | TGTGCCAGCAGCTCTGACAGGGTGGGACCAACCCGGGAGACCCAGTACTTC